Following are 20 T cell receptor beta chains from one sample sequenced in a study of T cells in Graves' hyperthyroidism and ophthalmopathy. There were TCR beta CDR3 regions amplified from RNA transcripts. The HTBI primer set drove a first-round RT-PCR of the TCR CDR3. TCRdb itself ran the multiplex PCR reads through MiXCR, one entry per CDR3 protein. The data contain about 530,000 distinct CDR3 sequences, approximately 17% of them singletons. Sequenced: blood. These receptors all come from a woman in her late teens or twenties with Graves' ophthalmopathy.

This clonotype was found many times. The CDR3, as DNA: TGTGCCAGCAGTTTAGGGGCGGGGGTTCCCTACGAGCAGTACTTC. Protein: CASSLGAGVPYEQYF. The V gene is TRBV28, the J gene TRBJ2-7, with TRBD2 matching over 7 bases. The CDR3 covers 15 residues. V was pared by 2 bases and J by 2 bases, with 6 bases of the junction left unmatched. Germline CDR1 MDHEN, CDR2 SYDVKM.

At least ten counts were recorded for this clonotype. Written as DNA, the CDR3 is TGTGCCAGCTCGCAGCGGGCCGAAGAGACCCAGTACTTC. It codes for CASSQRAEETQYF. The chain joins TRBV18 to TRBJ2-5, with D perhaps matching TRBD2 (6 bases). CDR1 and CDR2 from the germline V gene are KGHSH and LQKENI. V gave up 6 bases and J gave up 3 bases, with 11 bases separating them. This CDR3 is 13 amino acids long.

This clonotype was recorded many times. The chain combines TRBV10-1 with TRBJ1-2; D is unresolved. The germline gives CDR1 WNHNN, CDR2 SYGVQD (reference sequence). The CDR3 contains 17 residues. Trimming removed 6 bases at V and 4 bases at J, with 24 bases between. The CDR3 DNA reads as TGCGCCAGCAGGTCGGACGGGGTAAAGACCAACTCCTATGGCTACACCTTC. Its translation is CASRSDGVKTNSYGYTF.

This clonotype was found many times. This chain uses TRBV27 with TRBJ2-7; 7 bases are a match to TRBD2. This CDR3 region has 15 residues. V lost 7 bases and J lost 2; bases outside the gene matches: 11. Germline V CDR1 and CDR2: MNHEY, SMNVEV (reference sequence). The CDR3: CASTLRASGTYEQYF. CDR3 DNA sequence: TGTGCCAGCACACTTCGGGCTAGCGGTACCTACGAGCAGTACTTC.

This clonotype occurred many times. V gene TRBV27 combines with J gene TRBJ2-7; D unclear. Trimming pared 0 bases from V and 5 bases from J, leaving 14 bases between. The CDR3 contains 15 residues. Germline V lookup: CDR1 MNHEY, CDR2 SMNVEV (reference sequence). The CDR3 DNA is TGTGCCAGCAGTTTATCAGGCGGCAGTATCCACGAGCAGTACTTC. Translated, it gives CASSLSGGSIHEQYF.

At least ten counts were recorded for this clonotype. The chain has TRBV27 and TRBJ2-7; TRBD2 is a possible D gene (5 bases). V was pared by 7 bases and J by 6 bases, with 16 bases between. Looked up from germline, CDR1 is MNHEY and CDR2 is SMNVEV (reference sequence). CDR3 length: 13 amino acids. DNA for the CDR3: TGTGCCAGCAAAACCCCGGGGTCGAGCGAGCAGTACTTC. Translated, it gives CASKTPGSSEQYF.

Of note for this clonotype: Given a much more abundant clone one base away, this may be a read error. The V and J genes are TRBV3-1 and TRBJ2-1; TRBD1 matches 10 bases. The CDR3 is made up of 15 amino acids. Germline V gives CDR1 LGHDT, CDR2 YNNKEL (reference sequence). J gave up 6 bases and V 5 bases, and 7 bases lay outside the gene matches. CDR3 sequence: CASSIDRGPCNEQFF. The CDR3, as DNA: TGTGCCAGCAGCATAGACAGGGGGCCCTGCAATGAGCAGTTCTTC.

In its sample, this clonotype was seen many times. The chain recombines TRBV7-6 with TRBJ2-7; weak D call: TRBD1 (5 bases). Per the germline V gene, CDR1 is SGHVS and CDR2 is FNYEAQ. The CDR3 runs to 14 residues. V lost 2 bases and J 6 bases, leaving 14 bases between the germline ends. CDR3 region: CASSLSLQGSEQYF. The CDR3 DNA is TGTGCCAGCAGCTTAAGCCTGCAGGGATCCGAGCAGTACTTC.

The chain couples TRBV7-9 to TRBJ1-2, with D tentatively TRBD1 (5 bases). The germline CDR1 and CDR2 sequences are SEHNR and FQNEAQ (reference sequence). There are 16 residues in the CDR3. Trimming left V 4 bases short and J 8 bases short, with 23 bases between. For the CDR3, the DNA is TGTGCCAGCAGCTCGGGGACGGTTGACTCGGTTAAGGGCTACACCTTC. Its protein is CASSSGTVDSVKGYTF.

This clonotype was seen at least ten times. The genes are TRBV30 and TRBJ2-1, with 9 bases that match TRBD1. Germline V gene lookup returns CDR1 GTSNPN and CDR2 SVGIG (reference sequence). The ends lost 1 base at V and 8 bases at J; junction bases unmatched: 6. The CDR3 runs 14 residues. The CDR3 spells CAWSEGQGSDEQFF. The CDR3 nucleotides are TGTGCCTGGAGTGAGGGACAGGGCTCCGATGAGCAGTTCTTC.

This clonotype was detected only a few times. CDR3 nucleotide sequence: TGTGCCAGCAGTTCGAAAGCCTGGGGGGTGGGCCGTCTCACCGGATTTAATTCACCCCTCCACTTT. This translates into CASSSKAWGVGRLTGFNSPLHF. The gene calls are TRBV6-5 and TRBJ1-6; TRBD1 is a possible D gene (5 bases). The germline V and J ends were trimmed by 4 bases and 6 bases, with 34 bases remaining between them. Germline CDR1 and CDR2: MNHEY and SVGAGI. CDR3 length: 22 residues.

This clonotype occurred many times. V gene TRBV6-2 or TRBV6-3 combines with J gene TRBJ1-4, with D maybe TRBD1 (5 bases). Trimming removed 2 bases at V and 6 bases at J, with 10 bases between. The germline V gene encodes CDR1 MNHEY and CDR2 SVGEGT. The CDR3 runs 14 residues. CDR3 nucleotide sequence: TGTGCCAGCAGTTACGGCAGGGCGGATGAAAAACTGTTTTTT. Translated: CASSYGRADEKLFF.

In this sample, this clonotype turned up many times. This rearrangement joins TRBV6-2 or TRBV6-3 to TRBJ1-1; 7 bases map to TRBD1. Germline CDR1 and CDR2: MNHEY and SVGEGT. There are 16 residues in the CDR3. Trimming took 8 bases from V and 0 from J; bases not matched to a gene: 12. This CDR3 is CASQLDWDSMNTEAFF. CDR3 in DNA: TGTGCCAGCCAGCTCGACTGGGACAGCATGAACACTGAAGCTTTCTTT.

The chain joins TRBV6-5 to TRBJ1-2; D perhaps matches TRBD1 (6 bases). Germline assignment: CDR1 MNHEY and CDR2 SVGAGI. The CDR3 consists of 15 residues. V lost 0 bases, J lost 4 bases, and 12 bases lay in between. The CDR3 nucleotides are TGTGCCAGCAGTTACTCAGAGGAAGGGGGCTATGGCTACACCTTC. Residues: CASSYSEEGGYGYTF.

This clonotype was detected many times. The chain has TRBV5-8 and TRBJ2-3; no firm D call. The CDR3 sequence is 16 residues long. Per germline, CDR1 SGHTS and CDR2 YDEGEE. V was shortened by 4 bases and J by 3 bases, with 18 bases between the two germline ends. The CDR3 reads CASSETESDATDTQYF. The CDR3 DNA sequence: TGTGCCAGCAGCGAGACGGAGAGCGACGCGACAGATACGCAGTATTTT.

The V gene is TRBV7-9, the J gene TRBJ2-5; D could derive from TRBD1 or TRBD2 (5 bases each). The CDR3 is made up of 16 amino acids. Germline CDR1 is SEHNR and CDR2 is FQNEAQ (reference sequence). V was clipped by 2 bases and J by 5 bases, with 18 bases between them. CDR3 amino acids: CASSLSGITWGETQYF. CDR3 in DNA: TGTGCCAGCAGCTTATCCGGGATCACATGGGGGGAGACCCAGTACTTC.

This rearrangement joins TRBV5-6 to TRBJ1-2; 9 nucleotides match TRBD1. This CDR3 is 14 amino acids long. Germline V lookup: CDR1 SGHDT, CDR2 YYEEEE. The J segment lost 3 bases and the V segment lost 4 bases, leaving 4 bases of the junction unmatched. The CDR3, as DNA: TGTGCCAGCAGCGATACAGGGGGCGACTATGGCTACACCTTC. Residues: CASSDTGGDYGYTF.

This sequence joins TRBV2 and TRBJ2-7, with D unresolved. Germline lookup yields CDR1 SNHLY and CDR2 FYNNEI. There are 12 residues in the CDR3. The ends were cut back, 5 bases at V and 6 bases at J, with 11 bases in the middle. CDR3 region: CASSLIRSEQYF. In nucleotides, the CDR3 is TGTGCCAGCAGTTTAATACGGTCCGAGCAGTACTTC.

This sequence joins TRBV4-1 and TRBJ2-2, with unresolved D. Germline V CDR1 and CDR2: MGHRA, YSYEKL. V was trimmed by 1 base and J by 4 bases, leaving 7 bases between them. CDR3 length: 14 amino acids. The CDR3 here is CASSQVLGTGELFF. CDR3 nucleotides: TGCGCCAGCAGCCAAGTTCTAGGCACCGGGGAGCTGTTTTTT.

As concerns this clonotype: One junction end does not reproduce the germline sequence, and a read error may be involved. J is TRBJ1-3 and V is TRBV6-2 or TRBV6-3, with a weak D call TRBD1 (6 bases). The CDR3 has 15 residues. Germline CDR1 and CDR2: MNHEY and SVGEGT. The CDR3 DNA sequence: TGTGCCAGCAGCCGACCCCCAGGGGTCGGAACCACCATATATTTT. This sequence encodes CASSRPPGVGTTIYF.